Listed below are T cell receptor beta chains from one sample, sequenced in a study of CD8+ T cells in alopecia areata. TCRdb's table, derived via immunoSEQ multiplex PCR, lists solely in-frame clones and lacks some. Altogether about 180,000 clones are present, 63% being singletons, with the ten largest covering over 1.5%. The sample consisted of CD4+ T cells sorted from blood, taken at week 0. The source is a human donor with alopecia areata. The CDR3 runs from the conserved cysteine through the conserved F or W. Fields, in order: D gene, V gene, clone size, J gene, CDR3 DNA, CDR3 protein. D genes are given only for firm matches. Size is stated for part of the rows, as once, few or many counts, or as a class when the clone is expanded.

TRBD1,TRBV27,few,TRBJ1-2,TGTGCCAGCAGTTACGACTACAGGGGGCGCGACTATGGCTACACCTTC,CASSYDYRGRDYGYTF
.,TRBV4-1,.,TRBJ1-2,TGCGCCAGCGGGCCCACGGTCAGGTTCAACTATGGCTACACCTTC,CASGPTVRFNYGYTF
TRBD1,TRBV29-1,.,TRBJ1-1,TGCAGCGTTCGCGGGGGAAGGGGGCGGTTGGACACTGAAGCTTTCTTT,CSVRGGRGRLDTEAFF
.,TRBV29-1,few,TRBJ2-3,TGCAGCGTTGAGGTCCGCTCTAGCACAGATACGCAGTATTTT,CSVEVRSSTDTQYF
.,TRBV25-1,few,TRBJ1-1,TGTGCCAGCAGTGAACACAGGAACACTGAAGCTTTCTTT,CASSEHRNTEAFF
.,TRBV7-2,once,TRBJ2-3,TGTGCCAGCAGCTACGAAGGCTTAACAGATACGCAGTATTTT,CASSYEGLTDTQYF
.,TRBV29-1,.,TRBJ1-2,TGCAGCGTTGAGCTTCCGGGAGACTATGGCTACACCTTC,CSVELPGDYGYTF
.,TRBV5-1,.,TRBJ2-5,TGCGCCAGCAGCTTCGAAGAGACCCAGTACTTC,CASSFEETQYF
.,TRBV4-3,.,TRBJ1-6,TGCGCCAGCAGCCAAGAGTGGGGGAATTCACCCCTCCACTTT,CASSQEWGNSPLHF
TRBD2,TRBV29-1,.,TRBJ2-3,TGCAGCGTTGCGGGTGGGACTAGCGGGGGAACGAATACGCAGTATTTT,CSVAGGTSGGTNTQYF
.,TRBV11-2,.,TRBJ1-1,TGTGCCAGCAGCTTAGAGGCAGGCTCGACTGAAGCTTTCTTT,CASSLEAGSTEAFF
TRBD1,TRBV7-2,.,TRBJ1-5,TGTGCCAGCAGCTTAGGAAACATCAGGGGGCATCAGCCCCAGCATTTT,CASSLGNIRGHQPQHF
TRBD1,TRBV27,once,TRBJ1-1,TGTGCCAGCAGTCCAAGCCCACAGGGGAGGCACACTGAAGCTTTCTTT,CASSPSPQGRHTEAFF
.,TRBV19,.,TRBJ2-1,TGTGCCAGGAACTACCACTTTTCCTACAATGAGCAGTTCTTC,CARNYHFSYNEQFF
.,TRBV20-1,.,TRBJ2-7,TGCAGTGCCCTTCGGGGCAACGAGCAGTACTTC,CSALRGNEQYF
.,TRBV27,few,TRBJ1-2,TGTGCCAGCAGTTTATCCTACCAGTTAAACTATGGCTACACCTTC,CASSLSYQLNYGYTF
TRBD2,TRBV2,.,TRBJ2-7,TGTGCCAGCAGTGACGGACTAGCGGATTCCTACGAGCAGTACTTC,CASSDGLADSYEQYF
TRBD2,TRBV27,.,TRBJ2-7,TGTGCCAGCAGTTTTCGACTAGCGGGGACCTACGAGCAGTACTTC,CASSFRLAGTYEQYF
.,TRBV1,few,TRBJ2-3,TGCACCAGCAGCCAACGAACGACTAGCAAAAGCACAGATACGCAGTATTTT,CTSSQRTTSKSTDTQYF
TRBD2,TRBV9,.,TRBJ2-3,TGTGCCAGCAGCGTAGGTGTTACTAGCGACACAGATACGCAGTATTTT,CASSVGVTSDTDTQYF
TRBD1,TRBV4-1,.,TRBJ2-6,TGCGCCAGCAGCCAGATGAGAGGGGACAGCTTCTCTGGGGCCAACGTCCTGACTTTC,CASSQMRGDSFSGANVLTF
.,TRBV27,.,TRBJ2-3,TGTGCCAGCAGGACAGGTAGCACAGATACGCAGTATTTT,CASRTGSTDTQYF
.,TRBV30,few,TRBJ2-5,TGTGCCTGGAGTGCCGCACTAGAGACCCAGTACTTC,CAWSAALETQYF
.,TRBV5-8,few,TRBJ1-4,TGTGCCAGCAGCTTTGTGGGAGAAAAACTGTTTTTT,CASSFVGEKLFF
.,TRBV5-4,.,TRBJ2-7,TGTGCCAGCCACTTGAATAAGGGTCCGGGCGAGCAGTACTTC,CASHLNKGPGEQYF
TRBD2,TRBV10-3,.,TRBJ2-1,TGTGCCATCAGGAGCGGACTAGCGGGGGGTTACAATGAGCAGTTCTTC,CAIRSGLAGGYNEQFF
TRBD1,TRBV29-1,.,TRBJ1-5,TGCAGCGTTGTGGGGACAGGTAACAATCAGCCCCAGCATTTT,CSVVGTGNNQPQHF
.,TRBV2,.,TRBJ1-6,TGTGCCAGCGCCAGTGGGCCCCTCCACTTT,CASASGPLHF
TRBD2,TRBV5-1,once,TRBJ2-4,TGCGCCAGCAGCTCAGAGACTAGCGCCAAAAACATTCAGTACTTC,CASSSETSAKNIQYF
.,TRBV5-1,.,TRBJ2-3,TGCGCCAGCAGTCGGGACACCGTGGCGGGTACGCAGTATTTT,CASSRDTVAGTQYF
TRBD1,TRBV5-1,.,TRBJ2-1,TGCGCCAGCAGCTCAGACCCGGGACAGGGTAGTGAGCAGTTCTTC,CASSSDPGQGSEQFF
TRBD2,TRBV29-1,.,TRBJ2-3,TGCAGCGTTTACCACTCCCTAGCGGGGATCACAGATACGCAGTATTTT,CSVYHSLAGITDTQYF
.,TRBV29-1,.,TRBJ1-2,TGCAGCGTTGATGACAGCTATGGCTACACCTTC,CSVDDSYGYTF
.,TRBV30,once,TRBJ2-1,TGTGCCTGGACCCCCGGGTCGAGCTCCTACAATGAGCAGTTCTTC,CAWTPGSSSYNEQFF
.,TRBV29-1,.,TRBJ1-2,TGCAGCGTTCGCGAGGACTATGGCTACACCTTC,CSVREDYGYTF
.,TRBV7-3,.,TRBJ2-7,TGTGCCAGCAGCTTTGCGCGCGAGCAGTACTTC,CASSFAREQYF
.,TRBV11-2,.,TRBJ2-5,TGTGCCAGCAGTTACGGGGCTCAAGAGACCCAGTACTTC,CASSYGAQETQYF
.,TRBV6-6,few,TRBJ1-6,TGTGCCACTAAGGCTGGGAATTCACCCCTCCACTTT,CATKAGNSPLHF
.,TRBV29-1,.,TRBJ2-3,TGCAGCGTTGAAGACGGGCGGGATAATACGCAGTATTTT,CSVEDGRDNTQYF
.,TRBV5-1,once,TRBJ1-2,TGCGCCAGCAGCTTGGGAGGGAACGCGGCCTATGGCTACACCTTC,CASSLGGNAAYGYTF
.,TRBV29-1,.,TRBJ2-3,TGCAGCGTTGGTATGTTGTTGCGGGATACGCAGTATTTT,CSVGMLLRDTQYF
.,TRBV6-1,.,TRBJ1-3,TGTGCCAGCAATGACCGGGCCCTATCTGGAAACACCATATATTTT,CASNDRALSGNTIYF
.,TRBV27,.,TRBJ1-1,TGTGCCAGCAGTTCATTCAGGGGTACTGAAGCTTTCTTT,CASSSFRGTEAFF
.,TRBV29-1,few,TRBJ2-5,TGCAGCGTCCGGGGCGGGGGCTTACAAGAGACCCAGTACTTC,CSVRGGGLQETQYF
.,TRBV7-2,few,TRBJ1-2,TGTGCCAGCAGCTTAAGTGGCCAGAATTATGGCTACACCTTC,CASSLSGQNYGYTF